This T cell receptor (beta chain) was retrieved from a study of control samples from healthy donors and cancer patients. The table came from immunoSEQ multiplex PCR; TCRdb's copy has only in-frame clones and leaves some out. Among around 64,000 clones, roughly nine tenths were seen once, and the ten largest hold approximately 5%. This CDR3 region has 18 residues. With 0 bases clipped from V and 0 bases from J, the junction kept 9 bases outside the gene matches. The germline CDR1 and CDR2 sequences are LGHNT and FRNRAP. This receptor was taken from a man in his sixties with colorectal cancer. Sequencing used PBMCs. The V call is TRBV12-5, the J call TRBJ2-3, with TRBD2 matching over 7 bases. For the CDR3, the DNA is TGTGCTAGTGGTTTGGTACCGGATGGGCGGGGGAGCACAGATACGCAGTATTTT. It translates to CASGLVPDGRGSTDTQYF.